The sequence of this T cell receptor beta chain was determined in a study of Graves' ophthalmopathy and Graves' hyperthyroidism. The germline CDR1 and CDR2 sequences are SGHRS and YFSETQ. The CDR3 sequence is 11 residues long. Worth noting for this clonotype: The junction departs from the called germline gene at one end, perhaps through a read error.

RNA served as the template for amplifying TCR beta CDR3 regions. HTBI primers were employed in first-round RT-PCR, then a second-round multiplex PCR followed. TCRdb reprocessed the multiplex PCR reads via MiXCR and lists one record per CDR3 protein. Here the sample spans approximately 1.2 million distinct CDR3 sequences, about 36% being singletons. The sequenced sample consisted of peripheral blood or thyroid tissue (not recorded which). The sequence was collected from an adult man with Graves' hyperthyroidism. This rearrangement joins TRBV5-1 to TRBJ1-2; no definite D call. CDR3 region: CARETGRSYTF. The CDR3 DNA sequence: TGTGCTAGGGAGACGGGTAGAAGCTACACCTTC.